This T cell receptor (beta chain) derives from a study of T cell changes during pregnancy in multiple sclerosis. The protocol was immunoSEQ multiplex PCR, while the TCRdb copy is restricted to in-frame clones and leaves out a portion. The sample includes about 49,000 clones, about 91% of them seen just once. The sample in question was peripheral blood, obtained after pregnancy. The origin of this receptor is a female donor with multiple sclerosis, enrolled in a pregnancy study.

In DNA, the CDR3 is TGTGCCAGCAGTGCCGACCGACAGACCGGGGAGCTGTTTTTT. The encoded protein is CASSADRQTGELFF. The V call is TRBV6-4, the J call TRBJ2-2; possibly TRBD1 for D (5 bases). The CDR3 spans 14 residues. Germline V lookup: CDR1 MRHNA, CDR2 SNTAGT. V was shortened by 4 bases and J by 5 bases, with 11 bases between the two germline ends.